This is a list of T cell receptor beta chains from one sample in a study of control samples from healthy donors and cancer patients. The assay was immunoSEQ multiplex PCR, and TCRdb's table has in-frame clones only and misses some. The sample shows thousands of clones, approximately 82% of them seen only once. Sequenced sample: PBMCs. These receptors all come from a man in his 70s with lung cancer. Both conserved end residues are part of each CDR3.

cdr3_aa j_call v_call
CASRPQGTGELFF TRBJ2-2 TRBV12-3/TRBV12-4
CASSFDLTGSNEKLFF TRBJ1-4 TRBV11-2
CASSFTGGQGQPQHF TRBJ1-5 TRBV27
CASSPTPPRWGYNYGYTF TRBJ1-2 TRBV27
CASSSHKLAGTYEQYF TRBJ2-7 TRBV7-9
CASSERGTDPSDNYGYTF TRBJ1-2 TRBV25-1
CASSLGGDFYEQYF TRBJ2-7 TRBV5-6
CASSIALSESRDTQYF TRBJ2-3 TRBV19
CASSPPGQGLGEKLFF TRBJ1-4 TRBV28
CASSYRRDTTKKLFF TRBJ1-4 TRBV6-2/TRBV6-3
CASSVTGTEKETQYF TRBJ2-5 TRBV5-4
CASSIETGGGGEQYF TRBJ2-7 TRBV19
CASSTSGGRYNEQFF TRBJ2-1 TRBV19
CAIGGQGNEKLFF TRBJ1-4 TRBV10-3
CASSVGTGNNNEQFF TRBJ2-1 TRBV9
CASSYSNRWPTYEQYF TRBJ2-7 TRBV6-6
CASSLGVAGANVLTF TRBJ2-6 TRBV11-3
CAISKDRTNGHEQFF TRBJ2-1 TRBV10-3
CASSRSGTGVETQYF TRBJ2-5 TRBV14
CASSRTSGTDTQYF TRBJ2-3 TRBV6-5
CASRDRGRVNTEAFF TRBJ1-1 TRBV7-2
CASRVSGSSSYEQYF TRBJ2-7 TRBV27
CASSPTSGSNEQFF TRBJ2-1 TRBV9
CASSRAGGKDTQYF TRBJ2-3 TRBV6-6
CATRDRGQETQYF TRBJ2-5 TRBV24-1
CASSLDYEQYF TRBJ2-7 TRBV5-6
CSPDPVRDTDPSGYTF TRBJ1-2 TRBV29-1
CASSISGPYEQYF TRBJ2-7 TRBV19
CASSEGWGQGSYEQYF TRBJ2-7 TRBV9
CAWSGGLGNTIYF TRBJ1-3 TRBV30
CASSPSASTGELFF TRBJ2-2 TRBV14
CASSYEGSGANVLTF TRBJ2-6 TRBV6-2/TRBV6-3
CASTSGVLNTEAFF TRBJ1-1 TRBV5-1
CASRGTEQYF TRBJ2-7 TRBV10-2
CASESSGRDLGQFF TRBJ2-1 TRBV28
CASSGGYSSTDTQYF TRBJ2-3 TRBV2
CASSLGGRNSYEQYF TRBJ2-7 TRBV28
CASSTTSGRANEQFF TRBJ2-1 TRBV6-5
CASSPPSGPTSHEQYF TRBJ2-7 TRBV7-9
CASSQVDIISYNEQFF TRBJ2-1 TRBV4-1